By its share, the clone carrying this T cell receptor beta chain is medium-sized. Germline V CDR1 and CDR2: MNHNS, SASEGT. V lost 2 bases, J lost 2 bases, and 13 bases lay in between. The CDR3 loop spans 15 amino acids. The entry originates in a study of CD4 and CD8 cells across lung adenocarcinoma regions. Each CDR3 protein gets one entry after TCRdb re-called the PCR reads with MiXCR. The sample consists of about 19,000 distinct CDR3 sequences, roughly 50% of them appearing once. The material sequenced was CD4+ T cells from the margin of a lung tumor. This clonotype was sampled from a male donor with lung adenocarcinoma. The CD4 and CD8 labels of this study may be unreliable. The genes are TRBV6-1 and TRBJ2-7; maybe TRBD1 (6 bases). The CDR3 protein is CASSEFTGSAYEQYF. CDR3 bases: TGTGCCAGCAGTGAATTTACAGGGTCTGCCTACGAGCAGTACTTC.